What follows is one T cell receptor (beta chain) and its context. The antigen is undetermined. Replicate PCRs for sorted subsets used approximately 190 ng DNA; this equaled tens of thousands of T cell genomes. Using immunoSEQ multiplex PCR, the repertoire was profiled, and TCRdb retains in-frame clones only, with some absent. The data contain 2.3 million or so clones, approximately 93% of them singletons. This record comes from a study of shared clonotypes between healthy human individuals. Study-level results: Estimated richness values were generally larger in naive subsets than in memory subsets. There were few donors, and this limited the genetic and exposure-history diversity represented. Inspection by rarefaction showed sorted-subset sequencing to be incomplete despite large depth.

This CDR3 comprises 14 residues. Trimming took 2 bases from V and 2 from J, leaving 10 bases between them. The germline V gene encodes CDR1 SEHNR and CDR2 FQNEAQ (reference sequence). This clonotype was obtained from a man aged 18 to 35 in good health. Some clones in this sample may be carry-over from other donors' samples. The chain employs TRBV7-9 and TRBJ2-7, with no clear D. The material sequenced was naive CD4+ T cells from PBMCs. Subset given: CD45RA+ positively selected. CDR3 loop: CASSLLPGPYEQYF. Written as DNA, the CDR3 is TGTGCCAGCAGCTTACTCCCCGGGCCCTACGAGCAGTACTTC.